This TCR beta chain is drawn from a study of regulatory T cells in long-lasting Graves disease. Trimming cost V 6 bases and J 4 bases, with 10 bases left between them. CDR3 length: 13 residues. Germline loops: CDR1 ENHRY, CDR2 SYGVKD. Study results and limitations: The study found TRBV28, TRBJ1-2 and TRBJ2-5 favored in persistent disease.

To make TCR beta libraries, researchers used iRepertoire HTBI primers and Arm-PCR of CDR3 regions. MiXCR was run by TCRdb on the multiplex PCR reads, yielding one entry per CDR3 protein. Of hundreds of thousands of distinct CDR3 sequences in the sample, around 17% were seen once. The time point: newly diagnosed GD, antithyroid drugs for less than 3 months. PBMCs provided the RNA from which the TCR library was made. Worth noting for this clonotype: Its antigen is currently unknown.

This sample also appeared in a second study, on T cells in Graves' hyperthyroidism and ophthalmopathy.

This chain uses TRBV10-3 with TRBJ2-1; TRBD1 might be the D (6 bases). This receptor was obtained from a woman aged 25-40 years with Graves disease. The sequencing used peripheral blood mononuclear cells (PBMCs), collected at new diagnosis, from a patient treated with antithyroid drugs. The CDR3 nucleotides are TGTGCCATCAGGGGTACAGGGTACAATGAGCAGTTCTTC. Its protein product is CAIRGTGYNEQFF.